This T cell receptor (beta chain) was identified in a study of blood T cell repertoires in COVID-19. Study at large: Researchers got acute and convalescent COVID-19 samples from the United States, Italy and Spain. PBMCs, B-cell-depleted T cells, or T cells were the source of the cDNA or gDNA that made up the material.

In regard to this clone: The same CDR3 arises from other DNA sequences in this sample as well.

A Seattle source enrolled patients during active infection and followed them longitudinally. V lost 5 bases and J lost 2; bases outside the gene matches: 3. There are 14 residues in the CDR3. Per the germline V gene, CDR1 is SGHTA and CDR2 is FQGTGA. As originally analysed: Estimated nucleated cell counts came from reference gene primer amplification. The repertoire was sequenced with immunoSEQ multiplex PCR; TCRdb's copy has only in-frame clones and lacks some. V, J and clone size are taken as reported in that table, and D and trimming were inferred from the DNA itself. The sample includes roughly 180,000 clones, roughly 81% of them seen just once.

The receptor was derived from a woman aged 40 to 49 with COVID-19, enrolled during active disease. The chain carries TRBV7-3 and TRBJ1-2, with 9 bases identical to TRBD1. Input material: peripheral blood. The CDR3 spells CASSLGQGNYGYTF. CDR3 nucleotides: TGTGCCAGCAGCCTTGGACAGGGGAACTATGGCTACACCTTC.